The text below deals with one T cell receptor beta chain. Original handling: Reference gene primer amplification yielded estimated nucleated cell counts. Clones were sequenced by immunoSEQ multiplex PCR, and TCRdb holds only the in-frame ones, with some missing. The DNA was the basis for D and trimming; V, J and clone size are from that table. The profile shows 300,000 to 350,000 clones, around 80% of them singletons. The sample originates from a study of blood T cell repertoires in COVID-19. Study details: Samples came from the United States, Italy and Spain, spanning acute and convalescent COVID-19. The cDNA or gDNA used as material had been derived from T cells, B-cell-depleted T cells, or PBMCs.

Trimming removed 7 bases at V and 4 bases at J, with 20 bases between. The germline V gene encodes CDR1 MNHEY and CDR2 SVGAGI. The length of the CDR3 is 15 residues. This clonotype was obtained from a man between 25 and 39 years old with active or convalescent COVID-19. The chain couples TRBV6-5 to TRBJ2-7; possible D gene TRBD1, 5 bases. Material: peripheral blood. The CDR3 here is CASTPPFGAAYEQYF. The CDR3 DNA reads TGTGCCAGCACCCCCCCGTTTGGGGCGGCATACGAGCAGTACTTC.